The sequence of this TCR beta chain was determined in a study of T cell changes during pregnancy in multiple sclerosis. Remarks on this clone: Other DNA sequences in the sample encode the same CDR3.

The protocol was immunoSEQ multiplex PCR, while the TCRdb copy is restricted to in-frame clones and leaves out a portion. Of 50,000 to 60,000 clones listed, about 90% are singletons. The receptor was derived from a female donor in good health, enrolled as a control in a pregnancy study. The source was CD4+ T cells from peripheral blood mononuclear cells, collected after pregnancy.

This chain's CDR3 is CASSPGGYGYTF. The CDR3 bases are TGTGCCAGCAGCCCCGGGGGCTATGGCTACACCTTC. This chain links TRBV2 with TRBJ1-2; D perhaps matches TRBD1 (5 bases). CDR1 is SNHLY and CDR2 is FYNNEI in the germline V gene. Trimming cost V 6 bases and J 4 bases, with 9 bases left between them. The CDR3 contains 12 residues. The full variable domain, its missing parts supplied by reference TRBV2 and TRBJ1-2, is EPEVTQTPSHQVTQMGQEVILRCVPISNHLYFYWYRQILGQKVEFLVSFYNNEISEKSEIFDDQFSVERPDGSNFTLKIRSTKLEDSAMYFCASSPGGYGYTFGSGTRLTVV.